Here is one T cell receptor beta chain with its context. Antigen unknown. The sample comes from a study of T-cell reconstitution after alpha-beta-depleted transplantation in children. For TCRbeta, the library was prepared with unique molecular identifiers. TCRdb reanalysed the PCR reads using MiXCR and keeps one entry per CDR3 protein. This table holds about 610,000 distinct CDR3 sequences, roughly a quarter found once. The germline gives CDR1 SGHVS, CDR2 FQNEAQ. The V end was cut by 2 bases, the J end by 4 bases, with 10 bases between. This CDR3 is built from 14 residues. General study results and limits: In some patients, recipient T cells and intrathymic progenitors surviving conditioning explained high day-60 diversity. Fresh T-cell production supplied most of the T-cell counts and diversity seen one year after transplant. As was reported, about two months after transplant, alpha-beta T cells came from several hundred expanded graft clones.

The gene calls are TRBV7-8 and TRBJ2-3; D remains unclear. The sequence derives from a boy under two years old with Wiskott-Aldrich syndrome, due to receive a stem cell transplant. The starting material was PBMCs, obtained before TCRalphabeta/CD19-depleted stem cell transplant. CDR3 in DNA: TGTGCCAGCAGCTTAAATGGCCACTCAGATACGCAGTATTTT. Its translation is CASSLNGHSDTQYF.